Below are 28 T cell receptor beta chains sequenced from a single sample in a study of blood T cell repertoires in COVID-19 (dated by TCRdb to the early 2020s). The library was obtained by the immunoSEQ multiplex PCR assay. Sourced from immuneACCESS, this table was stored by TCRdb with only in-frame sequences that have V and J called. A share of the clones is absent; for the studies checked, an unresolved V gene accounts for under half, and the remainder has no known explanation. The sample yields 200,000 to 250,000 clones; under 90% were counted once. The ten biggest clones cover 3.5% to 4% of the sample. The material sequenced was PBMCs or T cells enriched from blood (not recorded which). The receptor source for this set is a woman in her thirties or forties who had been exposed to COVID-19.

The genes are TRBV5-1 and TRBJ2-1, with 9 bases fitting TRBD1. The CDR3 is 17 amino acids. Per the germline V gene, CDR1 is SGHRS and CDR2 is YFSETQ. V was pared by 1 base and J by 4 bases, with 9 bases of the junction left unmatched. This chain's CDR3 is CASSLTSGTGFYNEQFF. CDR3 bases: TGCGCCAGCAGCTTGACCTCCGGGACAGGGTTTTACAATGAGCAGTTCTTC.

In DNA form, the CDR3 reads TGTGCCAGTAGTTCATACAGGGGACGCGCCACGGGAAACACCATATATTTT. Its translation: CASSSYRGRATGNTIYF. V and J are TRBV19 and TRBJ1-3; 7 nucleotides align to TRBD1. V shed 5 bases and J 4 bases; nucleotides not matched to a gene: 14. The CDR3 length is 17 residues. Looked up from germline, CDR1 is LNHDA and CDR2 is SQIVND (reference sequence).

J is TRBJ1-5 and V is TRBV7-9; 9 positions match TRBD1. The CDR3 spans 15 residues. The V gene end was trimmed by 5 bases and the J gene end by 4 bases; junction bases not matched to a gene: 6. From germline, CDR1 is SEHNR and CDR2 FQNEAQ (reference sequence). CDR3: CASSPGTGMNQPQHF. The CDR3 DNA sequence: TGTGCCAGCAGCCCAGGGACAGGGATGAATCAGCCCCAGCATTTT.

The chain couples TRBV7-2 to TRBJ1-2; a possible D gene is TRBD1 (5 bases). Trimming removed 2 bases at V and 0 bases at J, with 13 bases between. This CDR3 has 16 amino acids. Per the germline V gene, CDR1 is SGHTA and CDR2 is FQGNSA. CDR3 nucleotides: TGTGCCAGCAGCTTATCGCGACAGACCTCTAACTATGGCTACACCTTC. Protein sequence: CASSLSRQTSNYGYTF.

The J gene is TRBJ1-2, the V gene TRBV21-1. TRBV21-1 is reported as a pseudogene. The CDR3 sequence is 15 residues long. CDR3 in amino acids: CASILGLLENYGYTF. The CDR3 DNA reads as TGTGCCAGCATCCTAGGCCTCTTAGAAAACTATGGCTACACCTTC.

CDR3 sequence reads: CASSQQRRGGANVLTF. CDR3 in DNA: TGCGCCAGCAGCCAGCAGCGGCGCGGTGGGGCCAACGTCCTGACTTTC. This chain links TRBV5-1 with TRBJ2-6; D might be TRBD2 (5 bases). This CDR3 comprises 16 residues. Germline CDR1 reads SGHRS; CDR2 reads YFSETQ. V was trimmed by 4 bases and J by 3 bases, leaving 14 bases between them.

The chain is built from TRBV4-1 and TRBJ2-1; D gene ambiguous. Germline values: CDR1 MGHRA, CDR2 YSYEKL. The CDR3 contains 14 residues. V was cut by 1 base and J by 5 bases, with 9 bases left in between. CDR3 region: CASSQVQVNNEQFF. CDR3 coding DNA: TGCGCCAGCAGCCAAGTCCAGGTTAACAATGAGCAGTTCTTC.

This clone was seen a few times. This sequence joins TRBV5-1 and TRBJ1-4; 9 bases are a match to TRBD1. After removal of 4 bases from V and 2 bases from J, the junction contained 6 bases not matched to a gene. This CDR3 comprises 16 residues. CDR1 and CDR2 from the germline V gene are SGHRS and YFSETQ. Here the CDR3 DNA reads TGCGCCAGCAGCCAAGGACAGGGGCGGACTAATGAAAAACTGTTTTTT. Translation: CASSQGQGRTNEKLFF.

The chain links TRBV3-1 (or the pseudogene TRBV3-2) to TRBJ1-3; D is unresolved. The germline CDR1 and CDR2 sequences are LGHDT and YNNKEL (reference sequence). The CDR3 loop spans 14 amino acids. Trimming removed 1 base at V and 7 bases at J, with 11 bases between. CDR3 bases: TGTGCCAGCAGCCAAGCGTCTCAGCGGAACACCATATATTTT. It is translated as CASSQASQRNTIYF.

This sequence joins TRBV19 and TRBJ2-3; unclear D gene. Per germline, CDR1 LNHDA and CDR2 SQIVND (reference sequence). CDR3 length: 18 amino acids. Trimming stripped 6 bases from V and 2 bases from J, with 24 bases between. The CDR3 sequence: CASRDEKAPGEHTDTQYF. The CDR3 DNA follows: TGTGCCAGTAGAGACGAAAAGGCCCCCGGAGAACACACAGATACGCAGTATTTT.

The CDR3 reads CASSPNLLAGGQGDTQYF. CDR3 DNA: TGTGCCAGCTCTCCAAACCTCCTAGCGGGGGGGCAGGGAGATACGCAGTATTTT. The chain is built from TRBV18 and TRBJ2-3; 12 bases match TRBD2. J gave up 5 bases and V 6 bases, and 15 bases lay outside the gene matches. Germline V gives CDR1 KGHSH, CDR2 LQKENI. CDR3 length: 18 residues.

The V and J genes are TRBV21-1 and TRBJ1-1; the table calls TRBD1, which could not be checked here. TRBV21-1 is recorded as a pseudogene. The CDR3 is 18 residues long. As DNA, the CDR3 is TGTGCCAGCAGCTCCCGAGGGTGGGACAGGGGGCTGAACACTGAAGCTTTCTTT. Its translation: CASSSRGWDRGLNTEAFF.

The rearrangement joins TRBV7-2 to TRBJ2-7; the match to TRBD2 covers 13 bases. The CDR3 length is 15 residues. The germline gives CDR1 SGHTA, CDR2 FQGNSA. J was trimmed by 3 bases and V by 4 bases; bases with no gene match: 3. The CDR3 DNA reads as TGTGCCAGCAGCTCACTAGCGGGGGGGATCTACGAGCAGTACTTC. Translation: CASSSLAGGIYEQYF.

This chain connects TRBV5-6 to TRBJ1-1; perhaps TRBD1 as D (6 bases). Trimming cost V 2 bases and J 4 bases, with 12 bases left between them. CDR1 is SGHDT, CDR2 YYEEEE, per germline. The CDR3 loop spans 14 amino acids. The CDR3 sequence is CASSFGGAATEAFF. In nucleotides, the CDR3 is TGTGCCAGCAGCTTTGGGGGCGCAGCCACTGAAGCTTTCTTT.

V gene TRBV4-2 combines with J gene TRBJ2-5; TRBD2 agrees at 10 bases. CDR3 length: 17 amino acids. Germline assignment: CDR1 LGHNA and CDR2 YNFKEQ. The trim removed 1 base at V and 4 bases at J, leaving 9 bases unmatched. CDR3 protein: CASSQGSGGAGSETQYF. For the CDR3, the DNA is TGTGCCAGCAGCCAAGGGAGCGGGGGGGCAGGATCAGAGACCCAGTACTTC.

This sequence joins TRBV4-2 and TRBJ2-2; D possibly corresponds to TRBD2 (6 bases). This CDR3 is built from 15 residues. Germline assignment: CDR1 LGHNA and CDR2 YNFKEQ. Trimming stripped 7 bases from V and 3 bases from J, with 15 bases between. Written as DNA, the CDR3 is TGTGCCAGCACCTCCGGGACTTTATACACCGGGGAGCTGTTTTTT. Translation gives CASTSGTLYTGELFF.

The V gene is TRBV5-6, the J gene TRBJ1-2, with a tentative D call TRBD1 (5 bases). Germline V lookup: CDR1 SGHDT, CDR2 YYEEEE. V lost 3 bases and J 2 bases, leaving 11 bases between the germline ends. This CDR3 spans 14 amino acids. Here the CDR3 DNA reads TGTGCCAGCAGCTCCGGGGGAGGGAACTATGGCTACACCTTC. Translated: CASSSGGGNYGYTF.

The V and J genes are TRBV7-9 and TRBJ2-7; D not certain. The CDR3 has 14 amino acids. Per germline, CDR1 SEHNR and CDR2 FQNEAQ (reference sequence). V gave up 1 base and J gave up 2 bases, with 9 bases separating them. The CDR3, as DNA: TGTGCCAGCAGCTTAGACCGACAAGCCTACGAGCAGTACTTC. Amino acid sequence: CASSLDRQAYEQYF.

The chain recombines TRBV3-1 (or the pseudogene TRBV3-2) with TRBJ2-5; 9 bases agree with TRBD2. The V and J ends lost 0 bases and 5 bases, in that order; junction bases with no gene match: 16. Germline CDR1 is LGHDT and CDR2 is YNNKEL (reference sequence). The CDR3 length is 19 residues. For the CDR3, the DNA is TGTGCCAGCAGCCAAGAGTTTAAGTTCGGTAGCGGGGGAACGGAGACCCAGTACTTC. The encoded protein is CASSQEFKFGSGGTETQYF.

The chain uses TRBV7-3 and TRBJ2-2; a weak D match, TRBD1 (6 bases). The CDR3 is made up of 15 amino acids. Trimming took off 1 base at V and 6 bases at J, with 12 bases between the two ends. The V gene's germline CDR1 is SGHTA and CDR2 FQGTGA. The CDR3 sequence is CASSLIGGSAGELFF. CDR3 bases: TGTGCCAGCAGCTTAATAGGGGGTAGCGCCGGGGAGCTGTTTTTT.

The chain couples TRBV7-2 to TRBJ1-3; D remains unclear. V lost 1 base and J lost 9, with 16 bases in between. From germline, CDR1 is SGHTA and CDR2 FQGNSA. This CDR3 comprises 15 residues. CDR3: CASSLDLGAPGTIYF. The CDR3 region has the DNA TGTGCCAGCAGCTTAGATTTGGGAGCTCCGGGCACCATATATTTT.

The sample holds a few counts of this clone. This sample includes further DNA sequences coding for the same CDR3. Here the CDR3 DNA reads TGTGCCAGCTCGCCGGAGGGAAACACCATATATTTT. As protein: CASSPEGNTIYF. The chain links TRBV18 to TRBJ1-3; D uncertain. The CDR3 runs 12 residues. Trimming stripped 6 bases from V and 4 bases from J, with 7 bases between. Germline V gene data show CDR1 as KGHSH and CDR2 as LQKENI.

This chain links TRBV7-2 with TRBJ2-6, with D possibly TRBD2 on 6 matching bases. Germline assignment: CDR1 SGHTA and CDR2 FQGNSA. There are 16 residues in the CDR3. V gave up 1 base and J gave up 2 bases, with 9 bases separating them. The CDR3 coding sequence is TGTGCCAGCAGCTTAGTAGGCGGGGCTGGGGCCAACGTCCTGACTTTC. It codes for CASSLVGGAGANVLTF.

CDR3 DNA: TGTGCCAGCAGCTTAGGGTGGGGGGGCTCCAATGAGCAGTTCTTC. Its translation: CASSLGWGGSNEQFF. The gene calls are TRBV11-2 and TRBJ2-1; D possibly corresponds to TRBD2 (7 bases). The CDR3 runs to 15 residues. CDR1 is SGHAT and CDR2 is FQNNGV in the germline V gene. The V end was cut by 1 base, the J end by 6 bases, with 13 bases between.

In its sample, this clone was seen once. The gene calls are TRBV4-1 and TRBJ1-2; D not resolved. Germline V gene data show CDR1 as MGHRA and CDR2 as YSYEKL. The CDR3 has 14 amino acids. V shed 2 bases and J shed 8 bases, with 15 bases lying between them. As DNA, the CDR3 is TGCGCCAGCAGCCAAAACACTGTTCGGAGGGGCTACACCTTC. This sequence encodes CASSQNTVRRGYTF.

This clone was counted only a few times. This chain joins TRBV7-8 and TRBJ1-2, with D maybe TRBD1 (6 bases). Germline assignment: CDR1 SGHVS and CDR2 FQNEAQ. The V and J ends lost 0 bases and 6 bases respectively, with 20 bases between them. The CDR3 length is 17 residues. CDR3 region: CASSLAGLTQGLDGYTF. The CDR3 bases are TGTGCCAGCAGCTTAGCGGGCCTTACACAGGGTTTGGATGGCTACACCTTC.

The V and J genes are TRBV5-4 and TRBJ1-6, with D unclear. V was shortened by 4 bases and J by 9 bases, with 17 bases between the two germline ends. CDR1 is SGHNT and CDR2 is YYREEE in the germline V gene (reference sequence). This CDR3 has 15 residues. This CDR3 is CASSPQPVERSPLHF. Written as DNA, the CDR3 is TGTGCCAGCAGCCCCCAACCCGTAGAGCGTTCACCCCTCCACTTT.

V gene TRBV10-3 combines with J gene TRBJ2-1, with D possibly being TRBD1 (5 bases). CDR1 is ENHRY, CDR2 SYGVKD, per germline. This CDR3 spans 12 amino acids. Trimming pared 8 bases from V and 0 bases from J, leaving 5 bases between. CDR3 in amino acids: CAIGASYNEQFF. CDR3 in DNA: TGTGCCATCGGGGCCTCCTACAATGAGCAGTTCTTC.